The 7 T cell receptor beta chains below all came from one sample that was sequenced in a study of cytomegalovirus exposure and HLA in healthy donors. Use of 60 Vbeta and 13 Jbeta primers characterized the PCR. Sequencing used immunoSEQ multiplex PCR; TCRdb keeps in-frame clones, though not all of them. The data show some 150,000 clones, with roughly 79% seen just once and about 1.3% held by the top ten. Sequencing input: PBMCs. The origin of the receptors is a woman aged 50 to 65 in good health and CMV-seronegative.

This sequence joins TRBV2 and TRBJ1-2; D is possibly TRBD1 (5 bases). Germline V gene data show CDR1 as SNHLY and CDR2 as FYNNEI. The CDR3 loop spans 14 amino acids. V was trimmed by 7 bases and J by 2 bases, leaving 14 bases between them. CDR3 nucleotide sequence: TGTGCCAGCACCGGCAGGGTGCCCAACTATGGCTACACCTTC. Translation gives CASTGRVPNYGYTF.

The V gene is TRBV6-1, the J gene TRBJ1-1; 8 nucleotides match TRBD1. V trimming: 4 bases; J trimming: 8 bases; junction bases outside the gene matches: 6. Germline-derived CDR1 and CDR2 are MNHNS and SASEGT. The CDR3 is made up of 13 amino acids. The CDR3 protein is CASSGDRRWEAFF. The CDR3 DNA sequence: TGTGCCAGCAGTGGGGACAGGAGGTGGGAAGCTTTCTTT.

This clone was picked up a small number of times. J is TRBJ1-1 and V is TRBV2, with D unresolved. CDR1 is SNHLY and CDR2 is FYNNEI in the germline V gene. Trimming removed 3 bases from V and 4 bases from J, with 15 bases in between. The CDR3 has 15 residues. This CDR3 is CASSDLDEAGTEAFF. The CDR3 DNA sequence: TGTGCCAGCAGTGATTTAGACGAGGCGGGCACTGAAGCTTTCTTT.

The rearrangement joins TRBV10-3 to TRBJ2-3; D gene unclear. The CDR3 is 17 residues long. The V and J ends lost 6 bases and 0 bases respectively, with 19 bases between them. Germline V gene sequence: CDR1 ENHRY, CDR2 SYGVKD. CDR3: CAIRQAGFSLSTDTQYF. CDR3 bases: TGTGCCATCAGGCAGGCTGGCTTTTCACTTAGCACAGATACGCAGTATTTT.

This chain uses TRBV18 with TRBJ1-6; 11 bases are shared with TRBD1. J was trimmed by 9 bases and V by 4 bases; bases with no gene match: 5. This CDR3 has 15 residues. Germline CDR1 and CDR2: KGHSH and LQKENI. The CDR3 region is CASSQGTGGGSPLHF. The CDR3, as DNA: TGTGCCAGCTCACAAGGGACAGGGGGAGGTTCACCCCTCCACTTT.

This chain links TRBV7-2 with TRBJ2-5; the match to TRBD2 covers 9 bases. Per the germline V gene, CDR1 is SGHTA and CDR2 is FQGNSA. The CDR3 is made up of 17 amino acids. Trimming cost V 1 base and J 4 bases; bases outside gene matches: 10. The DNA for the CDR3 is TGTGCCAGCAGCTTAGATCCGGGTCAAGCGGGGGGAGAGACCCAGTACTTC. This codes for CASSLDPGQAGGETQYF.

The gene calls are TRBV7-2 and TRBJ2-7; 7 bases line up with TRBD2. J lost 1 base, V lost 5 bases, and 11 bases had no gene match. Per the germline V gene, CDR1 is SGHTA and CDR2 is FQGNSA. CDR3 length equals 16 residues. CDR3 bases: TGTGCCAGCAGCCAATTTGGGACTACAGGATCCTACGAGCAGTACTTC. As protein: CASSQFGTTGSYEQYF.